A single sample is the source of the 14 T cell receptor beta chains below, sequenced in a study of T cells expressing NK-cell markers. TCRdb reprocessed the 5' RACE reads and reports one entry per CDR3 protein, with no DNA. The specimen's table records 500,000 to 600,000 distinct CDR3 sequences. Material for sequencing was blood T cells: a sorted CD56 or NKG2C T cell subset, CD4+ or CD8+ T cells, or bulk PBMC T cells (not recorded which). These receptors all come from a man younger than 35 in good health.

The chain combines TRBV5-1 with TRBJ2-1; the TCRdb D gene call, TRBD2, has no DNA to confirm it. The CDR3 consists of 15 residues. Per the germline V gene, CDR1 is SGHRS and CDR2 is YFSETQ. Here the CDR3 reads CASEGGTSSYNEQFF.

The V gene is TRBV11-2, the J gene TRBJ2-3; TCRdb gives TRBD2 as the D gene, but with no DNA this cannot be confirmed. The CDR3 has 14 amino acids. The germline V gene encodes CDR1 SGHAT and CDR2 FQNNGV. The CDR3 region is CASGELAGGYTQYF.

The chain joins TRBV29-1 to TRBJ2-1; TCRdb proposes TRBD2, but this gene call is untestable without DNA. Germline assignment: CDR1 SQVTM and CDR2 ANQGSEA. The CDR3 is 12 amino acids. CDR3 loop: CSASGSIYEQFF.

The rearrangement uses TRBV4-1 and TRBJ2-2; TCRdb names TRBD1, which stays unverified in the absence of DNA. Germline values: CDR1 MGHRA, CDR2 YSYEKL. The length of the CDR3 is 14 residues. The CDR3: CASTRNRHTGELFF.

J is TRBJ2-1 and V is TRBV20-1; TCRdb selects TRBD1, and the lack of DNA leaves this call unchecked. The CDR3 sequence is 13 residues long. Germline loops: CDR1 DFQATT, CDR2 SNEGSKA (reference sequence). CDR3 protein: CSAPGDARGEQFF.

The CDR3: CASSDLGSASYNEQFF. The chain has TRBV6-4 and TRBJ2-1. Germline values: CDR1 MRHNA, CDR2 SNTAGT. The CDR3 extends over 16 amino acids.

The V and J genes are TRBV5-1 and TRBJ2-2; TCRdb selects TRBD1, and the lack of DNA leaves this call unchecked. Germline V CDR1 and CDR2: SGHRS, YFSETQ. The CDR3 is 15 amino acids. CDR3 sequence: CASGITGMDTGELFF.

The rearrangement joins TRBV15 to TRBJ1-1. CDR1 is LNHNV, CDR2 YYDKDF, per germline (reference sequence). The CDR3 sequence is 17 residues long. CDR3 in amino acids: CATSRDRKRWLHTEAFF. The whole variable domain, filled in from reference TRBV15 and TRBJ1-1, reads DAMVIQNPRYQVTQFGKPVTLSCSQTLNHNVMYWYQQKSSQAPKLLFHYYDKDFNNEADTPDNFQSRRPNTSFCFLDIRSPGLGDTAMYLCATSRDRKRWLHTEAFFGQGTRLTVV.

The chain is built from TRBV5-1 and TRBJ2-2; the TCRdb call, TRBD2, lacks DNA for checking. The CDR3 has 15 amino acids. CDR1 and CDR2 (germline): SGHRS, YFSETQ. The CDR3 sequence is CASSLSWGGTGELFF.

This rearrangement joins TRBV7-9 to TRBJ2-7; TCRdb picks TRBD2, but there is no DNA to check that call. This CDR3 is 16 amino acids long. From germline, CDR1 is SEHNR and CDR2 FQNEAQ (reference sequence). CDR3: CASSSGTSFGGYEQYF. The full variable domain, completed using reference TRBV7-9 and TRBJ2-7, is DTGVSQNPRHKITKRGQNVTFRCDPISEHNRLYWYRQTLGQGPEFLTYFQNEAQLEKSRLLSDRFSAERPKGSFSTLEIQRTEQGDSAMYLCASSSGTSFGGYEQYFGPGTRLTVT.

The J gene is TRBJ1-3, the V gene TRBV14; the TRBD1 assignment by TCRdb is unverifiable without DNA. The CDR3 has 16 residues. In germline, CDR1 is SGHDN, CDR2 FVKESK. The CDR3: CASSPHLSTSGNTIYF.

The chain recombines TRBV4-3 with TRBJ2-2; the D call of TRBD2 rests on TCRdb alone, since no DNA is present to check it. CDR3 size: 16 residues. Germline lookup yields CDR1 LGHNA and CDR2 YSLEER. The CDR3 protein is CASSPEAGGWTGELFF.

The rearrangement uses TRBV5-5 and TRBJ2-3; TCRdb calls TRBD2, which cannot be checked without DNA. The germline V gene has CDR1 SGHKS and CDR2 YYEKEE (reference sequence). This CDR3 region has 15 residues. CDR3 residues: CASSTGRAGLDTQYF. The full variable domain, in which reference TRBV5-5 and TRBJ2-3 provide the parts outside the CDR3, is DAGVTQSPTHLIKTRGQQVTLRCSPISGHKSVSWYQQVLGQGPQFIFQYYEKEERGRGNFPDRFSARQFPNYSSELNVNALLLGDSALYLCASSTGRAGLDTQYFGPGTRLTVL.

The chain recombines TRBV7-9 with TRBJ2-7; checking the TCRdb D call of TRBD2 is not possible without DNA. CDR1 and CDR2 from the germline V gene are SEHNR and FQNEAQ (reference sequence). The CDR3 has 13 amino acids. This CDR3 reads CASSSPGTPAQYF.